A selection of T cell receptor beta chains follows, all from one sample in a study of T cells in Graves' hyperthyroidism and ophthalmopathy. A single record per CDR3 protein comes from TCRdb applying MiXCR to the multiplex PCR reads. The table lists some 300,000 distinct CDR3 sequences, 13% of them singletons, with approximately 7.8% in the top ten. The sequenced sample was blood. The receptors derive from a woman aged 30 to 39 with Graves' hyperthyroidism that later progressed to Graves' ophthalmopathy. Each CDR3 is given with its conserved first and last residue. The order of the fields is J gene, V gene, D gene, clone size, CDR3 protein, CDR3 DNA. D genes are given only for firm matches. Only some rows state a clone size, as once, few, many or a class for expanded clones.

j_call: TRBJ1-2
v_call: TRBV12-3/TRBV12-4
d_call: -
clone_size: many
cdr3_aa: CASSNTPGPLDYGYTF
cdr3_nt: TGTGCCAGCAGCAACACCCCGGGGCCGCTCGACTATGGCTACACCTTC

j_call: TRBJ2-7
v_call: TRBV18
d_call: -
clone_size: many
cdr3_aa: CASSIRDTNYEQYF
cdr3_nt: TGTGCCAGCTCAATCCGGGACACAAACTACGAGCAGTACTTC

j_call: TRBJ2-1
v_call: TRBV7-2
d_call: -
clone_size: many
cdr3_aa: CASSLEGDEQFF
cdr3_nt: TGTGCCAGCAGCTTAGAGGGGGATGAGCAGTTCTTC

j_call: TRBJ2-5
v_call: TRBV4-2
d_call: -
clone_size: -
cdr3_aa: CASSQESRREETQYF
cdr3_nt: TGTGCCAGCAGCCAAGAGAGCCGGAGGGAAGAGACCCAGTACTTC

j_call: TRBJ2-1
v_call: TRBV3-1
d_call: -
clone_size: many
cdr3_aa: CASSQVVLAYNEQFF
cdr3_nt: TGTGCCAGCAGCCAAGTAGTACTGGCCTACAATGAGCAGTTCTTC

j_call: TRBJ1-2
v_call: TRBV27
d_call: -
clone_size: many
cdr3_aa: CASSSTDSYGYTF
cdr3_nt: TGTGCCAGCAGTTCAACCGACAGCTATGGCTACACCTTC

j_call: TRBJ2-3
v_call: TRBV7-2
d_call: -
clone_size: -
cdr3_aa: CASSFSGSRDTQYF
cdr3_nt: TGTGCCAGCAGCTTTTCGGGCAGCCGTGATACGCAGTATTTT

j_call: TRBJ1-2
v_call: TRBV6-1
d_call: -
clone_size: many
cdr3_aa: CASSSGATAKYGYTF
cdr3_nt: TGTGCCAGCAGTTCAGGGGCGACGGCTAAGTATGGCTACACCTTC

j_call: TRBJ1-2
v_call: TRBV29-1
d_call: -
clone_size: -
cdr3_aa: CSVATDGYTF
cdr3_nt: TGCAGCGTTGCGACAGATGGCTACACCTTC

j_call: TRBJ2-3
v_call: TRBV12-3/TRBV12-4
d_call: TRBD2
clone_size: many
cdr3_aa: CASSDEREGADTDTQYF
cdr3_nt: TGTGCCAGCAGCGACGAGCGGGAGGGGGCGGACACAGATACGCAGTATTTT